The next 28 T cell receptor beta chains were all read from a single sample in a study of cytomegalovirus exposure and HLA in healthy donors. The data were produced by immunoSEQ multiplex PCR, yet TCRdb's version contains in-frame clones alone and is incomplete. The top ten hold 7.9% of the sample, which has about 140,000 clones, approximately 86% seen once. The sequenced material came from PBMCs. The source of these receptors is a woman in her late teens or twenties in good health and CMV-seropositive.

The chain combines TRBV6-5 with TRBJ2-1; D not resolved. The CDR3 sequence is 14 residues long. V gave up 2 bases and J gave up 5 bases, with 10 bases separating them. CDR1 and CDR2 from the germline V gene are MNHEY and SVGAGI. The CDR3 nucleotides read TGTGCCAGCAGTTACGTACAGACACACAATGAGCAGTTCTTC. Its translation is CASSYVQTHNEQFF.

This chain links TRBV28 with TRBJ1-4, with D possibly matching TRBD1 (6 bases). Germline loops: CDR1 MDHEN, CDR2 SYDVKM. Between the trimmed V and J ends, which lost 10 bases and 6 bases, there was a span of 18 bases. The CDR3 spans 14 residues. Here the CDR3 reads CATYHREKHEKLFF. The CDR3 region has the DNA TGTGCCACCTACCACAGGGAAAAGCATGAAAAACTGTTTTTT.

The V call is TRBV5-4, the J call TRBJ2-1; the match to TRBD2 covers 9 bases. Germline loops: CDR1 SGHNT, CDR2 YYREEE (reference sequence). The CDR3 covers 16 residues. V dropped 0 bases and J dropped 9; count of bases not matched to a gene: 10. The CDR3 bases are TGTGCCAGCAGCTTGGCCGCGTGGCGGGAGGGTGGTGAGCAGTTCTTC. Encoded protein: CASSLAAWREGGEQFF.

V usage is TRBV19 and J usage is TRBJ2-3, with D unresolved. Trimming took off 6 bases at V and 2 bases at J, with 9 bases between the two ends. CDR3 length equals 13 residues. Per germline, CDR1 LNHDA and CDR2 SQIVND (reference sequence). CDR3 coding DNA: TGTGCCAGTAGGGTCACAAACACAGATACGCAGTATTTT. As protein: CASRVTNTDTQYF.

This clone appeared a few times. The chain is built from TRBV7-9 and TRBJ1-5; D is possibly TRBD1 (6 bases). Germline values: CDR1 SEHNR, CDR2 FQNEAQ (reference sequence). The CDR3 totals 14 residues. V was clipped by 5 bases and J by 3 bases, with 11 bases between them. DNA for the CDR3: TGTGCCAGCAGCCAGGGGCAAGACAATCAGCCCCAGCATTTT. Translation gives CASSQGQDNQPQHF.

The chain joins TRBV7-6 to TRBJ2-5; 12 positions match TRBD2. Looked up from germline, CDR1 is SGHVS and CDR2 is FNYEAQ. This CDR3 region has 16 residues. V trimming: 3 bases; J trimming: 4 bases; junction bases outside the gene matches: 6. The CDR3 nucleotides read TGTGCCAGCAGCTTGGACCTAGCGGGGGGGCGAGAGACCCAGTACTTC. Translation gives CASSLDLAGGRETQYF.

This sequence joins TRBV2 and TRBJ2-7; no clear D. Germline V gene sequence: CDR1 SNHLY, CDR2 FYNNEI. The CDR3 sequence is 12 residues long. V dropped 4 bases and J dropped 0 bases, with 4 bases sitting between them. The CDR3 DNA reads TGTGCCAGCAGTGCCTCCTCCTACGAGCAGTACTTC. It encodes CASSASSYEQYF. The whole variable domain, remainder taken from reference TRBV2 and TRBJ2-7, is EPEVTQTPSHQVTQMGQEVILRCVPISNHLYFYWYRQILGQKVEFLVSFYNNEISEKSEIFDDQFSVERPDGSNFTLKIRSTKLEDSAMYFCASSASSYEQYFGPGTRLTVT.

The chain recombines TRBV7-9 with TRBJ1-2; weak D call: TRBD1 (5 bases). Germline CDR1 SEHNR, CDR2 FQNEAQ (reference sequence). CDR3 length: 15 residues. V was shortened by 6 bases and J by 4 bases, with 18 bases between the two germline ends. The CDR3 DNA reads TGTGCCAGCAGTCCACGCTTCGACAGTATCTATGGCTACACCTTC. Amino acids: CASSPRFDSIYGYTF.

This clone was seen once. The V gene is TRBV2, the J gene TRBJ1-5; D is undetermined. This CDR3 contains 14 residues. The germline gives CDR1 SNHLY, CDR2 FYNNEI. Trimming cost V 2 bases and J 2 bases, with 7 bases left between them. The CDR3 nucleotides are TGTGCCAGCAGTGAACCCCGGGGCAATCAGCCCCAGCATTTT. Translating gives CASSEPRGNQPQHF.

The chain carries TRBV5-1 and TRBJ2-1; 9 bases map to TRBD1. The CDR3 is 14 residues long. Trimming cost V 4 bases and J 8 bases; bases outside gene matches: 7. Germline values: CDR1 SGHRS, CDR2 YFSETQ. The CDR3 sequence is CASSGGTGGDEQFF. CDR3 DNA: TGCGCCAGCAGCGGGGGAACAGGGGGCGATGAGCAGTTCTTC.

This clone is a singleton in its sample. This chain links TRBV6-1 with TRBJ1-2; D gene ambiguous. Trimming removed 8 bases at V and 4 bases at J, with 17 bases between. Per germline, CDR1 MNHNS and CDR2 SASEGT. This CDR3 is 14 amino acids long. This CDR3 reads CASRDTTYVYGYTF. CDR3 DNA: TGTGCCAGCCGCGATACTACCTATGTCTATGGCTACACCTTC.

There are a few counts of this clone. CDR3 nucleotide sequence: TGTGCCAGCAGTGAAGGCGGGGGAAATCAGCCCCAGCATTTT. Translated, it gives CASSEGGGNQPQHF. The V call is TRBV2, the J call TRBJ1-5, with D perhaps TRBD1 (5 bases). This CDR3 spans 14 amino acids. Trimming removed 1 base at V and 4 bases at J, with 8 bases between. Germline loops: CDR1 SNHLY, CDR2 FYNNEI. The full variable domain, its missing parts supplied by reference TRBV2 and TRBJ1-5, is EPEVTQTPSHQVTQMGQEVILRCVPISNHLYFYWYRQILGQKVEFLVSFYNNEISEKSEIFDDQFSVERPDGSNFTLKIRSTKLEDSAMYFCASSEGGGNQPQHFGDGTRLSIL.

This clone was counted only a few times. The chain combines TRBV2 with TRBJ2-7, with D unresolved. Germline V gene lookup returns CDR1 SNHLY and CDR2 FYNNEI. The CDR3 extends over 12 amino acids. The ends were cut back, 3 bases at V and 3 bases at J, with 6 bases in the middle. The CDR3 DNA follows: TGTGCCAGCAGTGATCCCCACTACGAGCAGTACTTC. It yields the protein CASSDPHYEQYF.

The CDR3 region has the DNA TGTGCCAGCAGTGGTCCGGGACTAGCGGGAGTAGCCTACGAGCAGTACTTC. The encoded protein is CASSGPGLAGVAYEQYF. The chain is built from TRBV28 and TRBJ2-7; 14 bases align to TRBD2. CDR1 and CDR2 from the germline V gene are MDHEN and SYDVKM. This CDR3 spans 17 amino acids. V shed 5 bases, J shed 2 bases, and the junction held 8 bases outside the gene matches.

The chain has TRBV28 and TRBJ1-6; D is unclear. The CDR3 totals 15 residues. Per germline, CDR1 MDHEN and CDR2 SYDVKM. V lost 3 bases, J lost 9 bases, and 15 bases lay in between. DNA of the CDR3: TGTGCCAGCAGTTTTTTAGATGTATTAAGTTCACCCCTCCACTTT. Its protein product is CASSFLDVLSSPLHF. The full variable domain, completed using reference TRBV28 and TRBJ1-6, is DVKVTQSSRYLVKRTGEKVFLECVQDMDHENMFWYRQDPGLGLRLIYFSYDVKMKEKGDIPEGYSVSREKKERFSLILESASTNQTSMYLCASSFLDVLSSPLHFGNGTRLTVT.

The gene calls are TRBV18 and TRBJ1-4; D is uncertain. Germline CDR1 KGHSH, CDR2 LQKENI. The V gene lost 5 bases and the J gene lost 8 bases, with 9 bases spanning the gap. The CDR3 is made up of 12 amino acids. The CDR3 bases are TGTGCCAGCTCAGGAGGAGCCGAAAAACTGTTTTTT. The encoded protein is CASSGGAEKLFF.

V usage is TRBV28 and J usage is TRBJ1-4; TRBD1 is a possible D gene (6 bases). Germline assignment: CDR1 MDHEN and CDR2 SYDVKM. Trimming pared 4 bases from V and 8 bases from J, leaving 20 bases between. There are 16 residues in the CDR3. The CDR3 loop is CASSSAARGGLEKLFF. The CDR3 DNA follows: TGTGCCAGCAGTTCAGCCGCCAGGGGCGGTTTAGAAAAACTGTTTTTT.

The chain couples TRBV7-9 to TRBJ1-5; no clear D. V lost 1 base and J 0 bases, leaving 4 bases between the germline ends. Germline CDR1 SEHNR, CDR2 FQNEAQ (reference sequence). This CDR3 spans 14 amino acids. The CDR3 nucleotides read TGTGCCAGCAGCTTAGATCGTAGCAATCAGCCCCAGCATTTT. Encoded protein: CASSLDRSNQPQHF.

This CDR3 is CASSLLEGSLAGELFF. The CDR3, as DNA: TGTGCCAGCTCACTTCTGGAGGGGTCTCTAGCCGGGGAGCTGTTTTTT. The rearrangement links TRBV18 to TRBJ2-2; D is possibly TRBD2 (6 bases). The CDR3 covers 16 residues. V dropped 4 bases and J dropped 6 bases, with 18 bases sitting between them. Germline V CDR1 and CDR2: KGHSH, LQKENI.

This clone has just one count. Compared with germline, one end of the junction differs, possibly owing to a read error. The V call is TRBV5-6, the J call TRBJ1-6, with 10 bases matching TRBD1. Germline V CDR1 and CDR2: SGHDT, YYEEEE. This CDR3 is 16 amino acids long. The chain's CDR3 is CASTLMTGGANSPLHF. CDR3 bases: TGTGCCAGCACCTTGATGACAGGGGGCGCGAATTCACCCCTCCACTTT. Drawing the rest from reference TRBV5-6 and TRBJ1-6, the complete variable domain is DAGVTQSPTHLIKTRGQQVTLRCSPKSGHDTVSWYQQALGQGPQFIFQYYEEEERQRGNFPDRFSGHQFPNYSSELNVNALLLGDSALYLCASTLMTGGANSPLHFGNGTRLTVT.

The chain has TRBV6-5 and TRBJ2-5; tentative D call: TRBD2 (5 bases). The CDR3 totals 16 residues. Looked up from germline, CDR1 is MNHEY and CDR2 is SVGAGI. The germline V and J ends were trimmed by 4 bases and 4 bases, with 19 bases remaining between them. The CDR3 reads CASSSSWGRAGETQYF. The CDR3, as DNA: TGTGCCAGCAGTTCCTCCTGGGGAAGGGCGGGAGAGACCCAGTACTTC.

The V and J genes are TRBV10-3 and TRBJ2-7; a weak D match, TRBD2 (5 bases). CDR1 is ENHRY and CDR2 is SYGVKD in the germline V gene. This CDR3 contains 15 residues. The ends were cut back, 4 bases at V and 8 bases at J, with 21 bases in the middle. The CDR3 DNA follows: TGTGCCATCAGTGGGTTGTGGGCTATCGGGGAGAAGCAGTACTTC. Its translation: CAISGLWAIGEKQYF.

The chain has TRBV18 and TRBJ1-3; TRBD1 is a possible D gene (6 bases). The CDR3 runs 15 residues. From germline, CDR1 is KGHSH and CDR2 LQKENI. Trimming cost V 5 bases and J 0 bases, with 11 bases left between them. CDR3 protein: CASSFGQYSGNTIYF. The CDR3, as DNA: TGTGCCAGCTCATTCGGACAGTACTCTGGAAACACCATATATTTT.

The chain uses TRBV7-3 and TRBJ2-5; 10 bases map to TRBD2. CDR1 and CDR2 from the germline V gene are SGHTA and FQGTGA. The J segment lost 5 bases and the V segment lost 5 bases, leaving 5 bases of the junction unmatched. This CDR3 has 14 amino acids. The CDR3 region is CASSVSSGSETQYF. CDR3 nucleotide sequence: TGTGCCAGCAGCGTTTCTAGCGGGAGCGAGACCCAGTACTTC.

This rearrangement joins TRBV10-3 to TRBJ1-1; D unresolved. CDR3 length: 11 amino acids. The germline CDR1 and CDR2 sequences are ENHRY and SYGVKD. Trimming shortened V by 3 bases and J by 8 bases, and 7 bases separated the two germline ends. The CDR3 bases are TGTGCCATCAGTGAATCACAGGAAGCTTTCTTT. Encoded protein: CAISESQEAFF.

This clone was seen a handful of times. The genes are TRBV7-8 and TRBJ1-2, with D possibly matching TRBD1 (5 bases). V gave up 7 bases and J gave up 2 bases, with 14 bases separating them. Germline-derived CDR1 and CDR2 are SGHVS and FQNEAQ. The CDR3 loop spans 14 amino acids. The CDR3 is CASTFRQSNYGYTF. CDR3 DNA sequence: TGTGCCAGCACTTTTAGACAGAGCAACTATGGCTACACCTTC.

This clone was recorded once. The chain uses TRBV19 and TRBJ2-4, with 7 bases identical to TRBD2. V lost 7 bases, J lost 1 base, and 16 bases stayed unmatched. Germline-derived CDR1 and CDR2 are LNHDA and SQIVND (reference sequence). The CDR3 is 18 residues long. CDR3 loop: CASTRDGGDTMAKNIQYF. In nucleotides, the CDR3 is TGTGCCAGTACCCGAGATGGGGGGGATACGATGGCCAAAAACATTCAGTACTTC.

The chain recombines TRBV21-1 with TRBJ2-4; the table names TRBD2, a call not compared with the DNA. TRBV21-1 is given as a pseudogene. CDR3 size: 20 residues. The CDR3 protein is CASSKASERGSLWAKNIQYF. CDR3 sequence (DNA): TGTGCCAGCAGCAAAGCTTCCGAGAGAGGGTCCCTGTGGGCCAAAAACATTCAGTACTTC.